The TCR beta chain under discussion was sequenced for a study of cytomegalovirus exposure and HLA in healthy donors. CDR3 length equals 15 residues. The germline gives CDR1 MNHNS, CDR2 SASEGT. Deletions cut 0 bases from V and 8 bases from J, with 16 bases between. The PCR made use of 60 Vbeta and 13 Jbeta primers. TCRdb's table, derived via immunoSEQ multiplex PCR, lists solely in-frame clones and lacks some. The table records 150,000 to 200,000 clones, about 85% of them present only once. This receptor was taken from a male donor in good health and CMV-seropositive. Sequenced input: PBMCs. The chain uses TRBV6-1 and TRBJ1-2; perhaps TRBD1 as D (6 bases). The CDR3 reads CASSEAGGGGWGYTF. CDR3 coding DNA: TGTGCCAGCAGTGAAGCGGGTGGGGGGGGCTGGGGCTACACCTTC.